The 6 T cell receptor beta chains in this list originate from one sample, sequenced in a study of response to subunit inactivated influenza vaccine. MiXCR, run by TCRdb on the RT-PCR reads, gives a single entry per CDR3 protein. The data contain about 480,000 distinct CDR3 sequences, approximately 11% of them singletons. This sample comprised PBMCs from blood, obtained around seven weeks after vaccination. The receptors here all came from a man aged 50-59 years who received an inactivated influenza vaccine.

V usage is TRBV18 and J usage is TRBJ1-4; D gene uncertain. Germline V gene sequence: CDR1 KGHSH, CDR2 LQKENI. CDR3 length equals 13 residues. V was pared by 2 bases and J by 6 bases, with 7 bases between. The DNA of the CDR3 is TGTGCCAGCTCACCAGGCGGGGATGAAAAACTGTTTTTT. Its protein is CASSPGGDEKLFF.

The CDR3 bases are TGCAGTGCTGGCGGCCCCCAACATGAAAAACTGTTTTTT. Translation gives CSAGGPQHEKLFF. The chain employs TRBV20-1 and TRBJ1-4; D is undetermined. The germline CDR1 and CDR2 sequences are DFQATT and SNEGSKA (reference sequence). V gave up 5 bases and J gave up 6 bases, with 13 bases separating them. The CDR3 is 13 residues long.

This clonotype was observed a handful of times. The rearrangement joins TRBV12-3 or TRBV12-4 to TRBJ2-5; D remains unclear. Trimming took off 4 bases at V and 7 bases at J, with 7 bases between the two ends. This CDR3 comprises 11 residues. CDR3 sequence: CASSSRVTQYF. CDR3 in DNA: TGTGCCAGCAGTTCCCGCGTGACCCAGTACTTC.

The chain carries TRBV29-1 and TRBJ2-7; tentatively, D is TRBD1 (6 bases). The CDR3 runs 14 residues. V was trimmed by 4 bases and J by 2 bases, leaving 15 bases between them. The germline CDR1 and CDR2 sequences are SQVTM and ANQGSEA. Written as DNA, the CDR3 is TGCAGCGTTGCGGGGTGGGGGCGAACCTACGAGCAGTACTTC. This encodes CSVAGWGRTYEQYF.

This chain links TRBV7-8 with TRBJ1-2; a possible D gene is TRBD1 (6 bases). Per the germline V gene, CDR1 is SGHVS and CDR2 is FQNEAQ. V lost 1 base and J 6 bases, leaving 9 bases between the germline ends. The CDR3 has 13 amino acids. CDR3 in amino acids: CASSLVRGDGYTF. CDR3 nucleotides: TGTGCCAGCAGCTTAGTCAGGGGCGATGGCTACACCTTC.

This clonotype was detected many times. The chain employs TRBV5-6 and TRBJ2-5; no clear D gene. Germline V gene lookup returns CDR1 SGHDT and CDR2 YYEEEE. This CDR3 has 15 amino acids. With 0 bases removed from V and 0 bases from J, the gap between germline ends came to 9 bases. CDR3 amino acids: CASSLVTVYQETQYF. The CDR3 nucleotides are TGTGCCAGCAGCTTGGTTACAGTTTACCAAGAGACCCAGTACTTC.